A single sample is the source of the 9 T cell receptor beta chains below, sequenced in a study of T cell responses to AZD1222 COVID-19 vaccine. Assay: immunoSEQ multiplex PCR; the TCRdb copy retains only in-frame clones and omits some. The sample lists approximately 100,000 clones, around 90% occurring once. The sequences come from peripheral blood, collected on day 0 of AZD1222 vaccination. These receptors were obtained from an adult in good health.

This clone has more than one count but fewer than ten. This chain uses TRBV6-5 with TRBJ2-1; D uncertain. CDR3 length equals 14 residues. From germline, CDR1 is MNHEY and CDR2 SVGAGI. Trimming stripped 2 bases from V and 4 bases from J, with 9 bases between. The CDR3 reads CASSYAGRYNEQFF. DNA of the CDR3: TGTGCCAGCAGTTACGCTGGGCGGTACAATGAGCAGTTCTTC.

This chain connects TRBV2 to TRBJ1-4; D possibly corresponds to TRBD1 (5 bases). This CDR3 has 15 amino acids. V was pared by 7 bases and J by 7 bases, with 19 bases between. The germline gives CDR1 SNHLY, CDR2 FYNNEI. CDR3 nucleotides: TGTGCCAGCACGTTTGGGACGGCTGGCGGTGAAAAACTGTTTTTT. It yields the protein CASTFGTAGGEKLFF.

V and J are TRBV5-1 and TRBJ2-1; 15 nucleotides line up with TRBD2. The germline V gene has CDR1 SGHRS and CDR2 YFSETQ. The CDR3 loop spans 16 amino acids. Unmatched junction bases numbered 6, after V lost 4 bases and J lost 7 bases. The CDR3 sequence: CASSLGLAGGQNEQFF. CDR3 coding DNA: TGCGCCAGCAGCCTGGGACTAGCGGGGGGCCAGAATGAGCAGTTCTTC. Filled out from reference TRBV5-1 and TRBJ2-1, the complete variable domain reads KAGVTQTPRYLIKTRGQQVTLSCSPISGHRSVSWYQQTPGQGLQFLFEYFSETQRNKGNFPGRFSGRQFSNSRSEMNVSTLELGDSALYLCASSLGLAGGQNEQFFGPGTRLTVL.

This clone was detected only a few times. The CDR3 spells CASSDMAGGPGEQFF. DNA of the CDR3: TGTGCCAGCAGTGACATGGCGGGGGGGCCGGGTGAGCAGTTCTTC. The J gene is TRBJ2-1, the V gene TRBV6-4, with 9 bases fitting TRBD2. The CDR3 has 15 residues. V shed 2 bases, J shed 9 bases, and the junction held 8 bases outside the gene matches. Looked up from germline, CDR1 is MRHNA and CDR2 is SNTAGT.

The sample holds one count of this clone. V usage is TRBV24-1 and J usage is TRBJ2-3, with 11 nucleotides matching TRBD2. From germline, CDR1 is KGHDR and CDR2 SFDVKD. V trimming: 7 bases; J trimming: 3 bases; junction bases outside the gene matches: 5. The CDR3 has 15 residues. CDR3 nucleotides: TGTGCCACCAGCCCTAGCGGGAGGCAGACAGATACGCAGTATTTT. Its translation is CATSPSGRQTDTQYF.

The chain links TRBV18 to TRBJ2-7; a possible D gene is TRBD2 (7 bases). The V end was cut by 1 base, the J end by 5 bases, with 15 bases between. The CDR3 runs to 15 residues. Germline lookup yields CDR1 KGHSH and CDR2 LQKENI. The CDR3 region is CASSPLGSGGDEQYF. The DNA for the CDR3 is TGTGCCAGCTCACCACTTGGGTCGGGGGGCGACGAGCAGTACTTC.

The chain joins TRBV24-1 to TRBJ2-3; 12 bases are a match to TRBD2. The junction had 7 bases not matched to a gene; V was cut back by 8 bases and J by 5 bases. Germline lookup yields CDR1 KGHDR and CDR2 SFDVKD. This CDR3 is 15 amino acids long. Here the CDR3 DNA reads TGTGCCACCACCGACGGACTAGCGGGGCTAGATACGCAGTATTTT. It codes for CATTDGLAGLDTQYF.

J is TRBJ2-1 and V is TRBV27; D may be TRBD2 (6 bases). CDR3 size: 16 residues. Trimming removed 10 bases at V and 7 bases at J, with 26 bases between. Looked up from germline, CDR1 is MNHEY and CDR2 is SMNVEV (reference sequence). As DNA, the CDR3 is TGTGCCACCCTCTCTCTACCGGGGGACTCGGGGAATGAGCAGTTCTTC. Encoded protein: CATLSLPGDSGNEQFF.

The chain couples TRBV7-3 to TRBJ1-5, with a possible D match to TRBD1 (6 bases). CDR1 and CDR2 (germline): SGHTA, FQGTGA. This CDR3 contains 15 residues. V shed 2 bases and J shed 6 bases, with 14 bases lying between them. CDR3 residues: CASSLLGGVGQPQHF. The CDR3 DNA reads as TGTGCCAGCAGCTTATTAGGGGGGGTTGGTCAGCCCCAGCATTTT.